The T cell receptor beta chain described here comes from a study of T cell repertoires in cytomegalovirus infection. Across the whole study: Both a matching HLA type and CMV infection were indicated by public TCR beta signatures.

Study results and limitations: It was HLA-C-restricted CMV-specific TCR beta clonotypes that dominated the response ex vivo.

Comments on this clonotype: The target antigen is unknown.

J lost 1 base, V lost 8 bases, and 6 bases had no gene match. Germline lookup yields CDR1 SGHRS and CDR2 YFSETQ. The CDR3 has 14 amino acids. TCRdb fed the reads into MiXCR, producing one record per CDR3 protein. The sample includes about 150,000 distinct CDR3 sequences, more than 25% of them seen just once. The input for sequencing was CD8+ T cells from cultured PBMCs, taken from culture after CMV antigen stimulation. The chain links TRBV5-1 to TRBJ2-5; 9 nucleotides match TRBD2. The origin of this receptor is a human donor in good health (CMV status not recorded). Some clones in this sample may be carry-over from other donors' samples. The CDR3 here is CASRAGGPQETQYF. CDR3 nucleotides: TGCGCCAGTAGAGCGGGGGGTCCCCAAGAGACCCAGTACTTC.